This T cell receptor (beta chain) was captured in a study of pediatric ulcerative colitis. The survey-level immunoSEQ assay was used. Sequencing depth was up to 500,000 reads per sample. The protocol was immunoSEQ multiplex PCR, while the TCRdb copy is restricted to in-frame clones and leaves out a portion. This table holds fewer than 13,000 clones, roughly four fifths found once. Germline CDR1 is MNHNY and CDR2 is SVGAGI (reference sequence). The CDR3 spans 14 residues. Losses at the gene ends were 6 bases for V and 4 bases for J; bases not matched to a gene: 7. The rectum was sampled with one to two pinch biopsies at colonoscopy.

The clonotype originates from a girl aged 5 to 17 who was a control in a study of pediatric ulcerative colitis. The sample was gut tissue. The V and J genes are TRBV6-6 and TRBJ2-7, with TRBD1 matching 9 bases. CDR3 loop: CASRGTGMNYEQYF. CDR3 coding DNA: TGTGCCAGCAGAGGGACAGGGATGAATTACGAGCAGTACTTC.